This TCR beta chain is from a study of blood T cell repertoires in COVID-19. Study background: Sites across the United States, Italy and Spain contributed samples from acute and convalescent COVID-19. PBMCs, B-cell-depleted T cells, or T cells were the source of the cDNA or gDNA that made up the material.

Per the authors' pipeline: The assay estimated nucleated cells by amplifying reference gene primers. Measured with immunoSEQ multiplex PCR; TCRdb has only the in-frame clones, and not every one. Clonal size and the V and J genes are those of that table, whereas D and trimming came from the DNA. The table shows 140,000 or so clones, with approximately 88% occurring only once. Sequenced sample: peripheral blood. The clonotype comes from a man in his 60s with active or convalescent COVID-19.

The CDR3 DNA is TGTGCCACCAGCAGACTAGGGAGGCGTACTGAAGCTTTCTTT. This sequence encodes CATSRLGRRTEAFF. The chain is built from TRBV15 and TRBJ1-1; D not certain. Germline CDR1 reads LNHNV; CDR2 reads YYDKDF (reference sequence). This CDR3 spans 14 amino acids. V lost 2 bases, J lost 5 bases, and 12 bases lay in between.